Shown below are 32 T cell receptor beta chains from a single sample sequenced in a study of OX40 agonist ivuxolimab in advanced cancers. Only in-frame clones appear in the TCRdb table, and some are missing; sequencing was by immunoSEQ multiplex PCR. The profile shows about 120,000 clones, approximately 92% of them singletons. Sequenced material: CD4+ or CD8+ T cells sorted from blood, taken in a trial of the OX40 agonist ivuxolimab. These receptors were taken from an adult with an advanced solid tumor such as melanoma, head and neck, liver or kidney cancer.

The CDR3: CASSPTPRGGQDNIQYF. DNA of the CDR3: TGTGCCAGCAGCCCCACTCCGCGGGGGGGCCAAGATAACATTCAGTACTTC. J is TRBJ2-4 and V is TRBV11-2; 9 nucleotides align to TRBD2. The germline V gene encodes CDR1 SGHAT and CDR2 FQNNGV. The junction had 15 bases not matched to a gene; V was cut back by 5 bases and J by 7 bases. CDR3 length: 17 amino acids.

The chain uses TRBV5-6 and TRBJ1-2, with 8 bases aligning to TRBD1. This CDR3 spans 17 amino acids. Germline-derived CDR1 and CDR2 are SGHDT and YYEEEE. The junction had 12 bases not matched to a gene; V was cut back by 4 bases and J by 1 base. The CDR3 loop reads CASSPAVRGLGNYGYTF. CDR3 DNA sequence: TGTGCCAGCAGCCCGGCGGTCAGGGGGCTTGGTAACTATGGCTACACCTTC.

The CDR3 nucleotides are TGTGCCAGCAGCTTGGAGGGGGCAGGCCAAGAGACCCAGTACTTC. Translation: CASSLEGAGQETQYF. The chain joins TRBV5-4 to TRBJ2-5, with TRBD1 matching 7 bases. J gave up 1 base and V 0 bases, and 3 bases lay outside the gene matches. The CDR3 has 15 amino acids. The germline CDR1 and CDR2 sequences are SGHNT and YYREEE (reference sequence).

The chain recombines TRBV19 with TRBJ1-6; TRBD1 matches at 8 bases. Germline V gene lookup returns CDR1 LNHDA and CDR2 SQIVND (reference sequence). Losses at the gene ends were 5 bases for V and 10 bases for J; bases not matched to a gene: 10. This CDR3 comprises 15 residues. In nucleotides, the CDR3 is TGTGCCAGTAGTCGCGCCGGACAGGGTGGCTCACCCCTCCACTTT. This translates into CASSRAGQGGSPLHF.

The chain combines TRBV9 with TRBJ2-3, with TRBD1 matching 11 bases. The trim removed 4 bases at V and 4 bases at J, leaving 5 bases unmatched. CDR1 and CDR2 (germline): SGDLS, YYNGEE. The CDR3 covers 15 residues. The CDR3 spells CASSLGTGGADTQYF. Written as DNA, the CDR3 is TGTGCCAGCAGCCTCGGGACAGGGGGTGCAGATACGCAGTATTTT. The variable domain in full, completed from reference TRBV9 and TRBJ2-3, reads DSGVTQTPKHLITATGQRVTLRCSPRSGDLSVYWYQQSLDQGLQFLIQYYNGEERAKGNILERFSAQQFPDLHSELNLSSLELGDSALYFCASSLGTGGADTQYFGPGTRLTVL.

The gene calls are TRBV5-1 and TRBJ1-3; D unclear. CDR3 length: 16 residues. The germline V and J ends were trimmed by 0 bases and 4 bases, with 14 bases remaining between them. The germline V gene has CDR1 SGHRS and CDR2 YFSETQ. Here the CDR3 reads CASSLEGRVGGNTIYF. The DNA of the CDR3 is TGCGCCAGCAGCTTGGAAGGGCGGGTAGGAGGAAACACCATATATTTT.

CDR3 amino acids: CASSSGLAGARNEQFF. DNA of the CDR3: TGTGCCAGCAGTTCCGGACTAGCGGGGGCTCGGAATGAGCAGTTCTTC. The rearrangement joins TRBV28 to TRBJ2-1, with 13 bases matching TRBD2. CDR1 and CDR2 (germline): MDHEN, SYDVKM. The ends lost 4 bases at V and 7 bases at J; junction bases unmatched: 7. This CDR3 spans 16 amino acids. Full variable domain (remainder filled in from reference TRBV28 and TRBJ2-1): DVKVTQSSRYLVKRTGEKVFLECVQDMDHENMFWYRQDPGLGLRLIYFSYDVKMKEKGDIPEGYSVSREKKERFSLILESASTNQTSMYLCASSSGLAGARNEQFFGPGTRLTVL.

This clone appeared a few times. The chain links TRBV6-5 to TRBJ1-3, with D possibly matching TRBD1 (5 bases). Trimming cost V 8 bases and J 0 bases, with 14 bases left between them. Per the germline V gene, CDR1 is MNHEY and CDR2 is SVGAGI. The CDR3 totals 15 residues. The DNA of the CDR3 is TGTGCCAGCTCAAAGGGGACCTTCTCTGGAAACACCATATATTTT. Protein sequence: CASSKGTFSGNTIYF.

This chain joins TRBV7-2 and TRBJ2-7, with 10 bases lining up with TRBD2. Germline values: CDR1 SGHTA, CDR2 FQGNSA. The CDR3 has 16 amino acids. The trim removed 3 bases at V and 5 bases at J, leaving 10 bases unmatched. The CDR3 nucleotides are TGTGCCAGCAGCTTGGGACTAGCGCGGGGGTTCGACGAGCAGTACTTC. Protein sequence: CASSLGLARGFDEQYF.

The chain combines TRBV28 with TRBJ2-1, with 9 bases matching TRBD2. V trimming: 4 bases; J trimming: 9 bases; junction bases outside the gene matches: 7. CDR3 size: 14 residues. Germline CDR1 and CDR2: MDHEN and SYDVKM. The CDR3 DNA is TGTGCCAGCAGTTCGAGCGGGGGGTTCGGTGAGCAGTTCTTC. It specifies CASSSSGGFGEQFF.

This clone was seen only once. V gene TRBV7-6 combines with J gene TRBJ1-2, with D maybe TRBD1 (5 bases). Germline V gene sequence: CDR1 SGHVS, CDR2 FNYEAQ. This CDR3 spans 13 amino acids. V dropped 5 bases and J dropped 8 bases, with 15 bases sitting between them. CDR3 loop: CASSPSSGRGYTF. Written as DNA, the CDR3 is TGTGCCAGCAGCCCCTCTTCGGGGCGAGGCTACACCTTC. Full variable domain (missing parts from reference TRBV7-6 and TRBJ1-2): GAGVSQSPRYKVTKRGQDVALRCDPISGHVSLYWYRQALGQGPEFLTYFNYEAQQDKSGLPNDRFSAERPEGSISTLTIQRTEQRDSAMYRCASSPSSGRGYTFGSGTRLTVV.

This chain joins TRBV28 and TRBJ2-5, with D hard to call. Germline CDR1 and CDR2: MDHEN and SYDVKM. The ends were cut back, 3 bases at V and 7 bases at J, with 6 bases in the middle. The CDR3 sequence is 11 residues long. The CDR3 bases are TGTGCCAGCAGTTTTCGGATGACCCAGTACTTC. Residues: CASSFRMTQYF.

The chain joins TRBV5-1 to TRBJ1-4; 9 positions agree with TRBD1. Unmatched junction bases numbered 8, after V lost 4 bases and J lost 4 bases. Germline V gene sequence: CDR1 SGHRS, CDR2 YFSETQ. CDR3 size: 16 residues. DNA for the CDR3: TGCGCCAGCAGCAACTCCGGGACAGGGTTTAATGAAAAACTGTTTTTT. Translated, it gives CASSNSGTGFNEKLFF.

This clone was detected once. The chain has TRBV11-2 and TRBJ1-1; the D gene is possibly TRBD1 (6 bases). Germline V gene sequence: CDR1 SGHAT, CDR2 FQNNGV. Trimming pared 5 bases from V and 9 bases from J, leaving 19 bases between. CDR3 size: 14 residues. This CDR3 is CASSPQTGGSQAFF. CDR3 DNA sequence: TGTGCCAGCAGCCCTCAAACCGGGGGCAGCCAAGCTTTCTTT.

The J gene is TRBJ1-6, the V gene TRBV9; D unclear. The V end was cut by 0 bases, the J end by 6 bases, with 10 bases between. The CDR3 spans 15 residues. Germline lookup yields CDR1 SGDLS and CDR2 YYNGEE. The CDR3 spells CASSVAPGGNSPLHF. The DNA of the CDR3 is TGTGCCAGCAGCGTAGCCCCAGGTGGTAATTCACCCCTCCACTTT.

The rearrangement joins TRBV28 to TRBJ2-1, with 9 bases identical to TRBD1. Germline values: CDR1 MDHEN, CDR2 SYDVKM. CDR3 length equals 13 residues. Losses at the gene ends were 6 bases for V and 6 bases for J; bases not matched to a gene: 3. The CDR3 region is CASRGTGRNEQFF. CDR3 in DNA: TGTGCCAGCAGAGGGACAGGGCGCAATGAGCAGTTCTTC.

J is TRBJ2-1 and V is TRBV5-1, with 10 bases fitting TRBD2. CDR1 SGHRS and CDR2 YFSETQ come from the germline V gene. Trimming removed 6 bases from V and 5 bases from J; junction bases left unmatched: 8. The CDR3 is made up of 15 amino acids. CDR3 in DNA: TGCGCCAGCAATGATCTAGCGGGGGCTAACAATGAGCAGTTCTTC. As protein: CASNDLAGANNEQFF.

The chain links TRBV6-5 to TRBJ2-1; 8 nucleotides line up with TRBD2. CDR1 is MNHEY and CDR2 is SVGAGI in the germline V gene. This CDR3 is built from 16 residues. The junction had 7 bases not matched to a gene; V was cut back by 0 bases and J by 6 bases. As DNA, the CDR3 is TGTGCCAGCAGTTACTCGAAACGGGGGGGCATCAATGAGCAGTTCTTC. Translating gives CASSYSKRGGINEQFF.

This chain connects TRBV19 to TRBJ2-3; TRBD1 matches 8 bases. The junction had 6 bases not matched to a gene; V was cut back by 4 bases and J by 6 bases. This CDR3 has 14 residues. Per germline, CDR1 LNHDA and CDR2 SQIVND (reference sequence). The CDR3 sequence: CASSTRQGWDTQYF. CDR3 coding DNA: TGTGCCAGTAGTACAAGACAGGGGTGGGATACGCAGTATTTT.

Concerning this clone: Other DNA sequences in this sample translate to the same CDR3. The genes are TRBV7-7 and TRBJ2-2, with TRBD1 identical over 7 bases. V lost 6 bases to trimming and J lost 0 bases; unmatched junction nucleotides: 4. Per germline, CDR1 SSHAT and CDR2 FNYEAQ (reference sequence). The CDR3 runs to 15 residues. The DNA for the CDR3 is TGTGCCAGCAGTTACCAGGGGGCGAACACCGGGGAGCTGTTTTTT. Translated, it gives CASSYQGANTGELFF.

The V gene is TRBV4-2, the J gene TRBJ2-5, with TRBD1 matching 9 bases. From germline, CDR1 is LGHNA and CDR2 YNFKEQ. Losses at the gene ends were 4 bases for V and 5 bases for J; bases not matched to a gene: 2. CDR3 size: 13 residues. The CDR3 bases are TGTGCCAGCAGCCGGGACAGGGTTGAGACCCAGTACTTC. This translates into CASSRDRVETQYF.

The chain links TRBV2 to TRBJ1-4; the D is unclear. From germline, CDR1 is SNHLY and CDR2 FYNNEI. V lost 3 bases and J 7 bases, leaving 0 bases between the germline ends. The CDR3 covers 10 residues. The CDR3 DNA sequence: TGTGCCAGCAGTGATGAAAAACTGTTTTTT. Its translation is CASSDEKLFF.

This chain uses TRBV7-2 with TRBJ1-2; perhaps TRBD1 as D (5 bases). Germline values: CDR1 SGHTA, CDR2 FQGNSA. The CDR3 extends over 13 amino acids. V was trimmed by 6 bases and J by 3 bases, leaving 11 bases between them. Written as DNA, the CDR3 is TGTGCCAGCAGTCCCGGGACGTACTATGGCTACACCTTC. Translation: CASSPGTYYGYTF.

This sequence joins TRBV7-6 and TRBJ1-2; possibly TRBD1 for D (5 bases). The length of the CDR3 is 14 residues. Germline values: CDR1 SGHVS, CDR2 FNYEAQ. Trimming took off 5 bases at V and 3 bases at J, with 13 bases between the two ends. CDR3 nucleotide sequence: TGTGCCAGCAGCGCCGGCGTAGGGGACTATGGCTACACCTTC. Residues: CASSAGVGDYGYTF.

The DNA for the CDR3 is TGTGCCAGCAGAAACGAGGCTCCTGGGGCCAACGTCCTGACTTTC. Encoded protein: CASRNEAPGANVLTF. The chain recombines TRBV6-5 with TRBJ2-6; D not certain. Trimming stripped 6 bases from V and 2 bases from J, with 11 bases between. Looked up from germline, CDR1 is MNHEY and CDR2 is SVGAGI. The CDR3 contains 15 residues.

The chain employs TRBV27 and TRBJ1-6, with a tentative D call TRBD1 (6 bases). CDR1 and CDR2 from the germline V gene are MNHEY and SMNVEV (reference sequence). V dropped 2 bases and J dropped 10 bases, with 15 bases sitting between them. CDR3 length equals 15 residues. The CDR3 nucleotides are TGTGCCAGCAGTTTAGAGGGGGGAGTAGGATCACCCCTCCACTTT. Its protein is CASSLEGGVGSPLHF.

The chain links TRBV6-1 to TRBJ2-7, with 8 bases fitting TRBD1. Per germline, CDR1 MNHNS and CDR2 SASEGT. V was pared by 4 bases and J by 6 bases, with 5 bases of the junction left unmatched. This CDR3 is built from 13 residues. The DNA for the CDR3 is TGTGCCAGCAGTGCAATACAGGGGGGCGAGCAGTACTTC. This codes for CASSAIQGGEQYF.

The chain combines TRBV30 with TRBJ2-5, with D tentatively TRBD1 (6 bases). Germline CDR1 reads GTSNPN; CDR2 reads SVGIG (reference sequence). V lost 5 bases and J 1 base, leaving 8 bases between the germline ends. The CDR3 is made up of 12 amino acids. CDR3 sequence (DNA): TGTGCCTGGGAAGGGGGCCAAGAGACCCAGTACTTC. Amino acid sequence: CAWEGGQETQYF.

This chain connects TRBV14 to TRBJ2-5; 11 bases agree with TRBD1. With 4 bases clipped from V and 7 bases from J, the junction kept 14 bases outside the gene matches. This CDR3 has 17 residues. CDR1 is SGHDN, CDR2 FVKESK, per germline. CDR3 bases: TGTGCCAGCAGCCCTAAAGTCCCGGGACAGGGGGTTGGGACCCAGTACTTC. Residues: CASSPKVPGQGVGTQYF.

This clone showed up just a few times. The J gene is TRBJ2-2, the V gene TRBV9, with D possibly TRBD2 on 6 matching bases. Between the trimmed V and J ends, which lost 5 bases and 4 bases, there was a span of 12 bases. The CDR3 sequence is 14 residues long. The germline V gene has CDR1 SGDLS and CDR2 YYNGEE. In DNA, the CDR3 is TGTGCCAGCAGGGGGGGACCGGGCACCGGGGAGCTGTTTTTT. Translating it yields CASRGGPGTGELFF.

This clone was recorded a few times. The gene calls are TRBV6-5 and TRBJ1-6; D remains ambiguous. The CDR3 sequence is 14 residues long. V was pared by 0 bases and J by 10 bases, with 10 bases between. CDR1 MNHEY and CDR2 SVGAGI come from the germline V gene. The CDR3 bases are TGTGCCAGCAGTTACTCGGGAGTGGGATCACCCCTCCACTTT. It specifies CASSYSGVGSPLHF.

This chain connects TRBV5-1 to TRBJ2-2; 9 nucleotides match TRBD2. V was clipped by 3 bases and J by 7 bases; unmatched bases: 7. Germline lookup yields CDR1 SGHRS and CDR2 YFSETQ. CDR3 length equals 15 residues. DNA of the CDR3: TGCGCCAGCAGCTCAAGGACTAGCGATGGCGGGGAGCTGTTTTTT. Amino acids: CASSSRTSDGGELFF.